This TCR beta chain appears in the sequencing data of a study of shared clonotypes between healthy human individuals. The overall study: The donor pool was made up of a couple of women and a few men aged 18 to 49. Three plates each covered CD4 naive and memory; CD8 naive two, CD8 memory one.

Sequenced by immunoSEQ multiplex PCR; TCRdb stores in-frame clones only, minus some. Among about 2.1 million clones listed, about 94% were seen once. Unmatched junction bases numbered 6, after V lost 0 bases and J lost 6 bases. This CDR3 has 16 amino acids. Germline V gene lookup returns CDR1 SGDLS and CDR2 YYNGEE. As defined, naive CD8 cells were CD45RO-negative and positively selected for CCR7, with terminally differentiated effector memory CD45RA+ cells excluded. Donors included only healthy HIV-negative adults lacking recent acute infections or vaccinations. The receptor comes from a man aged 18 to 30 in good health. Some clones in this sample may be carry-over from other donors' samples. The rearrangement joins TRBV9 to TRBJ2-7; 13 nucleotides agree with TRBD2. Sequenced input: naive CD8+ T cells from PBMCs. The CDR3 region has the DNA TGTGCCAGCAGCGTAGGACTAGCGGGAGGTAGCGGCGAGCAGTACTTC. Its protein product is CASSVGLAGGSGEQYF.